Detailed here is one TCR beta chain. What it binds is unknown. Conventional CD4+ T cells were sorted from blood as CD25-low CD127-high cells. The source of the sample is a study of regulatory and conventional T cells in RAG deficiency. General study points: Sorted Omenn CD25-high CD127-low cells may not be bona fide Tregs. Omenn patients showed >80% Treg-Tconv overlap and shorter CDR3 lengths. Other subsets showed around 10-fold reductions, but Treg unique TCR beta sequences fell roughly 100-fold in these patients.

Method: immunoSEQ multiplex PCR; TCRdb's copy keeps in-frame clones and lacks some. This sample carries some 35,000 clones, around 76% of them seen once, and the ten largest clones take roughly 3.4%. CDR1 is MNHEY and CDR2 is SVGAGI in the germline V gene. Trimming took 4 bases from V and 6 from J, leaving 9 bases between them. The CDR3 contains 12 residues. The sample was also reused in another study, on regulatory T cells. That work states: Primers: 52 TRBV forward and 13 TRBJ reverse. Regulatory T cells showed the strongest V-J pair restriction and V/J gene skewing among patient repertoires.

The V gene is TRBV6-5, the J gene TRBJ1-1; possible D gene TRBD1, 5 bases. The sequencing sample was made of CD4+ effector T cells sorted from blood. This clonotype was sampled from a human donor in good health. The CDR3 DNA reads TGTGCCAGCAGTTCCCGACAGCCTGAAGCTTTCTTT. Amino acid sequence: CASSSRQPEAFF.